Listed below are T cell receptor beta chains from one sample, sequenced in a study of cytomegalovirus exposure and HLA in healthy donors. The table came from immunoSEQ multiplex PCR; TCRdb's copy has only in-frame clones and leaves some out. This sample's table has 130,000 or so clones. Sequencing was done on a sample of PBMCs. These receptor sequences come from a young woman in good health and CMV-seronegative. The CDR3 runs from the conserved cysteine through the conserved F or W. Each record gives: D gene, V gene, J gene, CDR3 protein, CDR3 DNA. D genes are given only for firm matches.

NA	TRBV19	TRBJ1-2	CATALQGSTYGYTF	TGTGCCACGGCATTACAGGGAAGTACCTATGGCTACACCTTC
NA	TRBV4-2	TRBJ1-1	CASSQVATGNTEAFF	TGTGCCAGCAGCCAAGTTGCCACAGGGAACACTGAAGCTTTCTTT
TRBD1	TRBV4-1	TRBJ1-3	CASSPGTGGSGNTIYF	TGCGCCAGCAGCCCTGGGACAGGGGGCTCTGGAAACACCATATATTTT
TRBD2	TRBV27	TRBJ2-5	CASTQNGGVDQETQYF	TGTGCCAGCACCCAAAACGGGGGGGTCGACCAAGAGACCCAGTACTTC
NA	TRBV2	TRBJ2-5	CASGGASGPQETQYF	TGTGCCAGCGGGGGGGCTAGCGGTCCGCAAGAGACCCAGTACTTC
NA	TRBV6-5	TRBJ2-6	CASNPRGSGANVLTF	TGTGCCAGCAACCCCCGGGGCTCTGGGGCCAACGTCCTGACTTTC
TRBD1	TRBV6-1	TRBJ1-1	CASSELGQGNTEAFF	TGTGCCAGCAGTGAATTGGGACAGGGTAACACTGAAGCTTTCTTT
TRBD2	TRBV7-3	TRBJ2-1	CASSSLAGEMNEQFF	TGTGCCAGCAGCTCTCTAGCGGGAGAGATGAATGAGCAGTTCTTC
NA	TRBV6-6	TRBJ2-7	CATGVNGEQYF	TGTGCCACGGGGGTTAACGGCGAGCAGTACTTC
NA	TRBV2	TRBJ1-1	CASSRQVVSNTEAFF	TGTGCCAGCAGTCGACAGGTTGTCTCGAACACTGAAGCTTTCTTT
NA	TRBV6-8	TRBJ1-4	CASSYSIRATNEKLFF	TGTGCCAGCAGTTACTCGATCAGGGCAACTAATGAAAAACTGTTTTTT
NA	TRBV29-1	TRBJ2-7	CSVGAALSYEQYF	TGCAGCGTTGGAGCGGCCCTCTCCTACGAGCAGTACTTC
NA	TRBV7-2	TRBJ1-5	CASSLREDQPQHF	TGTGCCAGCAGCTTACGAGAGGATCAGCCCCAGCATTTT
NA	TRBV18	TRBJ1-5	CASSPDTTVFRPQHF	TGTGCCAGCTCACCCGATACGACAGTTTTCAGGCCCCAGCATTTT
TRBD1	TRBV7-9	TRBJ1-2	CASSQGQGTSYGYTF	TGTGCCAGCAGCCAAGGACAGGGCACAAGCTATGGCTACACCTTC
NA	TRBV11-2	TRBJ1-5	CASSLGHLRNQPQHF	TGTGCCAGCAGCTTAGGACACCTTCGCAATCAGCCCCAGCATTTT